This T cell receptor beta chain emerged from a study of T cells in localized non-small cell lung cancer. The protocol was immunoSEQ multiplex PCR, while the TCRdb copy is restricted to in-frame clones and leaves out a portion. Here the sample spans almost 65,000 clones, 85% to 90% being singletons. A note on this clone: What it recognizes is unknown.

General study findings and limits: Adjacent uninvolved lung had the highest clonality, suggesting focused antigen responses.

Trimming took 1 base from V and 6 from J; bases not matched to a gene: 12. Looked up from germline, CDR1 is SGHAT and CDR2 is FQNNGV. The CDR3 consists of 18 residues. The chain has TRBV11-2 and TRBJ2-3, with TRBD2 matching 11 bases. The material was peripheral blood, obtained before any cancer treatment. This clonotype was obtained from a woman aged 40 to 75 with stage I lung adenocarcinoma. CDR3 bases: TGTGCCAGCAGCTTAGCCCAGACTAGCGGGGCCTGGGTGGATACGCAGTATTTT. It codes for CASSLAQTSGAWVDTQYF. Full variable domain (missing parts from reference TRBV11-2 and TRBJ2-3): EAGVAQSPRYKIIEKRQSVAFWCNPISGHATLYWYQQILGQGPKLLIQFQNNGVVDDSQLPKDRFSAERLKGVDSTLKIQPAKLEDSAVYLCASSLAQTSGAWVDTQYFGPGTRLTVL.